This TCR beta chain stems from a study of shared clonotypes between healthy human individuals. Study conclusions and caveats: Unshared clonotypes carried lower generation probabilities than those common to all four donors. Naive subsets usually exceeded memory subsets in estimated richness.

As to this clone: Its specificity is not known.

The CDR3 contains 14 residues. Germline loops: CDR1 SNHLY, CDR2 FYNNEI. All donors qualified as healthy HIV-negative adults and had experienced no recent acute infections or vaccinations. Sequencing was at deep level. Method: immunoSEQ multiplex PCR; TCRdb's copy keeps in-frame clones and lacks some. The profile shows approximately 530,000 clones, roughly 95% of them singletons. The sample comprised naive CD4+ T cells sorted from blood. This sample's subset: CD45RA+ positively selected. The rearrangement links TRBV2 to TRBJ2-5, with a possible D match to TRBD2 (6 bases). The assigned J gene may be wrong: the sequence end matches TRBJ2-7 better. This sequence was found in a woman in her twenties or thirties in good health. CDR3 bases: TGTGCCAGCAGCGATGGGACGGGACTCTACGAGCAGTACTTC. This codes for CASSDGTGLYEQYF.